This T cell receptor (beta chain) stems from a study of control samples from healthy donors and cancer patients. The repertoire was sequenced with immunoSEQ multiplex PCR; TCRdb's copy has only in-frame clones and lacks some. The repertoire holds 150,000 or so clones, with just over 90% as singletons. The CDR3 contains 16 residues. CDR1 and CDR2 (germline): SGHTA, FQGTGA. Trimming stripped 0 bases from V and 5 bases from J, with 11 bases between. The V gene is TRBV7-3, the J gene TRBJ1-6; D is perhaps TRBD1 (5 bases). The specimen was blood. The TCR sequence derives from a woman aged 55-70 years in good health. CDR3 protein: CASSLTGTGNNSPLHF. In DNA, the CDR3 is TGTGCCAGCAGCTTAACGGGGACGGGTAATAATTCACCCCTCCACTTT.